This T cell receptor (beta chain) was observed in a study of cytomegalovirus exposure and HLA in healthy donors. PCR primers comprised 60 Vbeta and 13 Jbeta primers. This table comes from immunoSEQ multiplex PCR, and its TCRdb copy is limited to in-frame clones, with some not included. The sample gives some 99,000 clones, about 80% of which show up once; about 2% is in the top ten. Trimming cost V 4 bases and J 3 bases; bases outside gene matches: 8. Germline-derived CDR1 and CDR2 are SGHKS and YYEKEE (reference sequence). This CDR3 contains 15 residues. This sequence originates from a man between 40 and 49 years old in good health and CMV-seronegative. The chain couples TRBV5-5 to TRBJ2-7, with TRBD1 identical over 9 bases. The sample consisted of PBMCs. CDR3 amino acids: CASSLTRTGDYEQYF. The CDR3 bases are TGTGCCAGCAGCCTGACAAGGACAGGGGACTACGAGCAGTACTTC.